The clone carrying this TCR beta chain was found once. The junction departs from the called germline gene at one end, perhaps through a read error. This sample is part of a study of molecular identifiers for immune sequencing clone quantification. CDR1 and CDR2 (germline): SGHRS, YFSETQ. The CDR3 is 15 amino acids. TCRdb reprocessed the PCR reads via MiXCR and lists one record per CDR3 protein. The data show 79,000 or so distinct CDR3 sequences, approximately 25% seen once. The clonotype originates from a human donor in good health. Some libraries in this study had Jurkat cell RNA spiked in. The chain combines TRBV5-1 with TRBJ2-1; no reliable D call. What was sequenced was naive CD8+ T cells from blood, with Jurkat cell RNA spiked in. Indicated subset: FACS-sorted CD8+CD4-CCR7+CD45RA+ naive T cells. CDR3 DNA sequence: TGCGCCAGCACCTTAGAGTCCAGACCCTACAATGAGCAGTCCTTC. Translating it yields CASTLESRPYNEQSF.